This T cell receptor beta chain emerged from a study of T cell repertoires in aging, cancer and after chemotherapy. Germline V gene sequence: CDR1 MNHEY, CDR2 SVGAGI. The CDR3 runs 15 residues. V shed 7 bases and J 2 bases; nucleotides not matched to a gene: 5. By its share, this clonotype is large. Peripheral blood genomic DNA, not sorted cells or RNA, was the template. TRB rearrangements spanning V, D and J were amplified using mixed TRB-A/B primers. TCRdb fed the multiplex PCR reads into MiXCR, producing one record per CDR3 protein. Here the sample spans 1,500 to 2,500 distinct CDR3 sequences, roughly 18% being singletons.

The material sequenced was blood. The V gene is TRBV6-5, the J gene TRBJ2-5; 12 bases align to TRBD2. This clonotype was sampled from a human donor with a solid tumor. CDR3 nucleotides: TGTGCCAGCACTGCTACTAGCGGGGGGCAAGAGACCCAGTACTTC. Its protein is CASTATSGGQETQYF.